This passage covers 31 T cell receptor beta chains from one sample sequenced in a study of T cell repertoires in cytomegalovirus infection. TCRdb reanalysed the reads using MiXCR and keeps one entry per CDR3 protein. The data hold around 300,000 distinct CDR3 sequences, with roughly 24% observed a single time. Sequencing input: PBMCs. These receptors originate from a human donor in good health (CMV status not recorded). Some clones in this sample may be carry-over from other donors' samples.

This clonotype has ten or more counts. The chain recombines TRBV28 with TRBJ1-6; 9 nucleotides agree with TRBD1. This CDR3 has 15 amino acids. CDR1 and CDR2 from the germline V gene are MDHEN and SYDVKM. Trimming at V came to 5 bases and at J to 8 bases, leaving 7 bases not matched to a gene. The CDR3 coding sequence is TGTGCCAGCAGTCCGGGGGACAGGGTGGATTCACCCCTCCACTTT. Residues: CASSPGDRVDSPLHF.

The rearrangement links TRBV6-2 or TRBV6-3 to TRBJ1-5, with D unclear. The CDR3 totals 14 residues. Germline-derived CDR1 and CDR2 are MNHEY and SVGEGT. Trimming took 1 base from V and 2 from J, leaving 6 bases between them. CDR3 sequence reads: CASSYLDRNQPQHF. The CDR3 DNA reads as TGTGCCAGCAGTTACTTGGACCGCAATCAGCCCCAGCATTTT.

CDR3 sequence: CASTKTGTLNSPLHF. CDR3 nucleotide sequence: TGTGCCAGCACCAAGACAGGGACTCTTAATTCACCCCTCCACTTT. This chain joins TRBV28 and TRBJ1-6; 7 positions agree with TRBD1. Trimming at V came to 7 bases and at J to 6 bases, leaving 9 bases not matched to a gene. The CDR3 is made up of 15 amino acids. Germline CDR1 reads MDHEN; CDR2 reads SYDVKM.

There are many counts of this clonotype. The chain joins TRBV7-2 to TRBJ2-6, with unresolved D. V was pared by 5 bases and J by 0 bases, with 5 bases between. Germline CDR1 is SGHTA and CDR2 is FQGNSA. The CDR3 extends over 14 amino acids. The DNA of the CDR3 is TGTGCCAGCAGCAGGAACTCTGGGGCCAACGTCCTGACTTTC. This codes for CASSRNSGANVLTF.

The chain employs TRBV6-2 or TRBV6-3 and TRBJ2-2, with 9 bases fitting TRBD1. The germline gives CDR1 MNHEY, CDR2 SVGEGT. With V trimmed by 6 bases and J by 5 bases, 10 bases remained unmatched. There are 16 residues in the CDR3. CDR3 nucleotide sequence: TGTGCCAGCAGACCCCCCGGGACAGGGCTGACCGGGGAGCTGTTTTTT. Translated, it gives CASRPPGTGLTGELFF.

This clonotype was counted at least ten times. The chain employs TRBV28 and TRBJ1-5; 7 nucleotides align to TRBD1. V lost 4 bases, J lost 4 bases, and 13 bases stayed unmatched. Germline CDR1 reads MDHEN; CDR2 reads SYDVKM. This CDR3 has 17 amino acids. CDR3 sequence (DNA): TGTGCCAGCAGTTCCACCTTTAGTGCAGGGGGTAATCAGCCCCAGCATTTT. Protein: CASSSTFSAGGNQPQHF.

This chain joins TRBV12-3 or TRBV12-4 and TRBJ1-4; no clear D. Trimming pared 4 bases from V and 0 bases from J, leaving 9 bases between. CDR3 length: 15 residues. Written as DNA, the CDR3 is TGTGCCAGCAGTTCCGTCCCCGCAACTAATGAAAAACTGTTTTTT. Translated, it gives CASSSVPATNEKLFF.

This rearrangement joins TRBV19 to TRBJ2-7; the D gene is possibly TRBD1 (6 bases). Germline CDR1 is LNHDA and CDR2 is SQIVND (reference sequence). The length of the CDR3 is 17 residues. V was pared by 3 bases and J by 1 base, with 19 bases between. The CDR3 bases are TGTGCCAGTAGTATTACGTTCAGCCAGGGGAATTCCTACGAGCAGTACTTC. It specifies CASSITFSQGNSYEQYF.

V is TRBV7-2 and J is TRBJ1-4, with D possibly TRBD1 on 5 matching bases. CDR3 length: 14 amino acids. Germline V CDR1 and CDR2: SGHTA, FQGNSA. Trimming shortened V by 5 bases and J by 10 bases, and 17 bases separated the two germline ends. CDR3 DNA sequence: TGTGCCAGCAGCCCCGCGTCAGGGCAGGGAAAACTGTTTTTT. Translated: CASSPASGQGKLFF.

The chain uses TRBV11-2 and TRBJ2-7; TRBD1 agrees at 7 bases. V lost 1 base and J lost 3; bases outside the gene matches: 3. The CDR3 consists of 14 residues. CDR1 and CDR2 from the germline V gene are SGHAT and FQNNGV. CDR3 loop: CASSLAQGRYEQYF. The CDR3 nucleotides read TGTGCCAGCAGCTTAGCACAGGGGCGCTACGAGCAGTACTTC.

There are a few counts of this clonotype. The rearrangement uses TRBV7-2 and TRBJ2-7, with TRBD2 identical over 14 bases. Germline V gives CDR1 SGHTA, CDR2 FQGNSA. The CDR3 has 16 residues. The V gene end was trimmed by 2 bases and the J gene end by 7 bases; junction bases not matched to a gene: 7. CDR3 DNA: TGTGCCAGCAGCTTATGGGGACTAGCGGGAGATAGGGAGCAGTACTTC. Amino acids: CASSLWGLAGDREQYF.

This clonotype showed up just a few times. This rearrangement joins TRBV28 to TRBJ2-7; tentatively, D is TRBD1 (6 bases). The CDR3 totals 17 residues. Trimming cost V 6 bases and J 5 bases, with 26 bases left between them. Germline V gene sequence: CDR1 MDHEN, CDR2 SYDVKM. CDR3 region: CASSLRRSWGQSDEQYF. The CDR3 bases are TGTGCCAGCAGCCTCAGACGTAGCTGGGGGCAAAGCGACGAGCAGTACTTC.

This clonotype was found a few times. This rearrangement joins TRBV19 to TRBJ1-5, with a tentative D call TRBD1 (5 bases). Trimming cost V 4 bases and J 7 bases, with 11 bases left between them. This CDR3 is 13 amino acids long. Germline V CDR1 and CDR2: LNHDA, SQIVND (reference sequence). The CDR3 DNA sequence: TGTGCCAGTAGTAGGAAGACAGAGCAGCCCCAGCATTTT. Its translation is CASSRKTEQPQHF.

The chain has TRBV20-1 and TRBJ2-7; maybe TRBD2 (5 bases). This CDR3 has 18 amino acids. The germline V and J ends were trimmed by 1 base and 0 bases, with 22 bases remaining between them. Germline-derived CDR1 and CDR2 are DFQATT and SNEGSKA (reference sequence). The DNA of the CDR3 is TGCAGTGCTAGAGTTGTAAGGCCTAGGACTGGTGCCTCCTACGAGCAGTACTTC. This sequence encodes CSARVVRPRTGASYEQYF.

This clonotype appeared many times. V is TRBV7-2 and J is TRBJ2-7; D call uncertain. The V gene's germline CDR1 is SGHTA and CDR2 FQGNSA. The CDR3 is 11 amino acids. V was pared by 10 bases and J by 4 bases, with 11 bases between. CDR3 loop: CAISTGYEQYF. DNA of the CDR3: TGTGCCATCTCTACGGGTTACGAGCAGTACTTC.

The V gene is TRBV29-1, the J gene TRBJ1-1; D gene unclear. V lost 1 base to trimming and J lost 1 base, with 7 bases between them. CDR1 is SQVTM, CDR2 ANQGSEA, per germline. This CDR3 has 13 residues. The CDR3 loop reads CSVEGWQNTEAFF. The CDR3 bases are TGCAGCGTTGAAGGTTGGCAGAACACTGAAGCTTTCTTT.

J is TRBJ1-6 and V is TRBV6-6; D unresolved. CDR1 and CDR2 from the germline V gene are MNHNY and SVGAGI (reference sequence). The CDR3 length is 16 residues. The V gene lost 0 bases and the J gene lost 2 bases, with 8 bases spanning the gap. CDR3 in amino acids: CASSYSPSAYNSPLHF. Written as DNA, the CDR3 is TGTGCCAGCAGTTACTCGCCTAGCGCCTATAATTCACCCCTCCACTTT.

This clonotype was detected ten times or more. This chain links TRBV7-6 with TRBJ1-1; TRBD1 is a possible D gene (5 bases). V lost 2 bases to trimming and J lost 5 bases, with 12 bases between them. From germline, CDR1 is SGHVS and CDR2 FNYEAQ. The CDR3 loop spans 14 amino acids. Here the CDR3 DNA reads TGTGCCAGCAGCTTATGGAAGGGGTCAACTGAAGCTTTCTTT. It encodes CASSLWKGSTEAFF.

The chain's CDR3 is CASSVGGSSRPDTQYF. Written as DNA, the CDR3 is TGCGCCAGCAGTGTAGGGGGGTCATCACGGCCAGATACGCAGTATTTT. The V gene is TRBV10-1, the J gene TRBJ2-3; tentatively, D is TRBD1 or TRBD2 (6 bases each). Germline CDR1 WNHNN, CDR2 SYGVQD (reference sequence). V lost 4 bases, J lost 4 bases, and 18 bases lay in between. CDR3 length: 16 residues.

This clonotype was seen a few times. This CDR3 is CASSSGTSGGRSTDTQYF. In DNA, the CDR3 is TGTGCCAGCAGCTCCGGGACTAGCGGGGGGAGAAGCACAGATACGCAGTATTTT. The genes are TRBV11-2 and TRBJ2-3, with 15 bases aligning to TRBD2. With 4 bases clipped from V and 0 bases from J, the junction kept 5 bases outside the gene matches. CDR3 length equals 18 residues. Germline assignment: CDR1 SGHAT and CDR2 FQNNGV.

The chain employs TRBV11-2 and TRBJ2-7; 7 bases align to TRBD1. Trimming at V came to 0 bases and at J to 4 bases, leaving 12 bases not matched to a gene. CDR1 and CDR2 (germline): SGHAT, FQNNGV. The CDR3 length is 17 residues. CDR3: CASSLDPTGNLRYEQYF. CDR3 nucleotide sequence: TGTGCCAGCAGCTTAGATCCGACAGGGAACCTCAGGTACGAGCAGTACTTC.

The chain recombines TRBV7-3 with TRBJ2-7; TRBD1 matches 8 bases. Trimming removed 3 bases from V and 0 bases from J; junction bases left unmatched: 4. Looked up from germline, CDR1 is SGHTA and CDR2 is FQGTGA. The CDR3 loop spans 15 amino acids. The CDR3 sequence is CASSLSQGASYEQYF. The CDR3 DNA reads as TGTGCCAGCAGCTTGAGCCAGGGGGCCTCCTACGAGCAGTACTTC.

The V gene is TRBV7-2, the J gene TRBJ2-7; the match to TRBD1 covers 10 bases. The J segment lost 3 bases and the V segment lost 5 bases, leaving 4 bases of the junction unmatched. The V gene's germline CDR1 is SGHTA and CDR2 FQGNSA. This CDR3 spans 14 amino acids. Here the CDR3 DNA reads TGTGCCAGCAGCAAATGGACAGGGGGCTACGAGCAGTACTTC. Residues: CASSKWTGGYEQYF.

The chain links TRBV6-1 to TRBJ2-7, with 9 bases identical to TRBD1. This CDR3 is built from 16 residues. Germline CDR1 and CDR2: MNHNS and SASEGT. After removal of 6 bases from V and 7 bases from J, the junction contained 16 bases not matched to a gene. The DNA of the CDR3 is TGTGCCAGCAGATACACTAGAGGGACAGGGCTAAGTGAGCAGTACTTC. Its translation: CASRYTRGTGLSEQYF.

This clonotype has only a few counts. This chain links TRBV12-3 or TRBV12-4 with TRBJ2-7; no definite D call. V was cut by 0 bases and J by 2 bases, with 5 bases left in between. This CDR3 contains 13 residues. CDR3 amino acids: CASSLAFPYEQYF. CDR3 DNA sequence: TGTGCCAGCAGTTTAGCATTTCCCTACGAGCAGTACTTC.

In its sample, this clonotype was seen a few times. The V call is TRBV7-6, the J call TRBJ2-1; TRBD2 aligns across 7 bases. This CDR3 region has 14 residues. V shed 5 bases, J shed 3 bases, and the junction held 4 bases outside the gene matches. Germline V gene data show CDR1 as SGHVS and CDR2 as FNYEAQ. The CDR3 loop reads CASSGGVGYNEQFF. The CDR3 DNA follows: TGTGCCAGCAGCGGGGGGGTGGGCTACAATGAGCAGTTCTTC.

The CDR3 coding sequence is TGTGCCAGCAAGTATGGAGGGTCCTATAATTCACCCCTCCACTTT. Translation gives CASKYGGSYNSPLHF. The chain couples TRBV28 to TRBJ1-6; D unclear. Trimming took off 7 bases at V and 1 base at J, with 11 bases between the two ends. The germline CDR1 and CDR2 sequences are MDHEN and SYDVKM. The length of the CDR3 is 15 residues.

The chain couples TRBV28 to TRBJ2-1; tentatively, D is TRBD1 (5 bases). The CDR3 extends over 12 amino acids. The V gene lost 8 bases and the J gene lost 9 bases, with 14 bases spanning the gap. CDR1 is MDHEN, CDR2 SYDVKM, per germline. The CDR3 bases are TGTGCCAGCGGACGCGGACACAGTGAGCAGTTCTTC. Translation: CASGRGHSEQFF.

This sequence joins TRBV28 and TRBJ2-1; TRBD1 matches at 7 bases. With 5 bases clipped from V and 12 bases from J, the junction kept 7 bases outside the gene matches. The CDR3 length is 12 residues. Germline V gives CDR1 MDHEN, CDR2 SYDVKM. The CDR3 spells CASSPPGTAQFF. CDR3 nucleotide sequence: TGTGCCAGCAGTCCCCCCGGGACAGCGCAGTTCTTC.

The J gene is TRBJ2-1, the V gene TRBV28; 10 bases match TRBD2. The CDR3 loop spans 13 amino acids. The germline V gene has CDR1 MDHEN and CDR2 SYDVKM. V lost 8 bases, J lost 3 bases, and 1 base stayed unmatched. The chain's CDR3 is CASVAGGYNEQFF. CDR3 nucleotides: TGTGCCAGCGTAGCGGGAGGCTACAATGAGCAGTTCTTC. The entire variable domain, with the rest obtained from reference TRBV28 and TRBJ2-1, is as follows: DVKVTQSSRYLVKRTGEKVFLECVQDMDHENMFWYRQDPGLGLRLIYFSYDVKMKEKGDIPEGYSVSREKKERFSLILESASTNQTSMYLCASVAGGYNEQFFGPGTRLTVL.

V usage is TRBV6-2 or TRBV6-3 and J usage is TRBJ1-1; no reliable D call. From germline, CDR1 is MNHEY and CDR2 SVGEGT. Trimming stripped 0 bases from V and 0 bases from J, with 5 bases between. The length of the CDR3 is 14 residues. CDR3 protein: CASSYSNLNTEAFF. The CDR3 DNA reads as TGTGCCAGCAGTTACTCGAATTTGAACACTGAAGCTTTCTTT.